Listed below are T cell receptor beta chains from one sample, sequenced in a study of CXCR3-negative and CXCR3-positive naive CD8 T cells. TCRdb processed the 5' RACE reads again and assigns one entry to each CDR3 protein, with no DNA. This sample lists tens of thousands of distinct CDR3 sequences; its ten largest clones have about 0.43%. Sequencing used naive CXCR3- CD8+ T cells from blood. These receptors originate from a human donor in good health. Some clones in this sample may be carry-over from other donors' samples. CDR3s include the opening cysteine and the closing phenylalanine or tryptophan. Each record gives: J gene, clone size, V gene, CDR3 protein. Clone size is given for some rows only: seen once, a few or many times, or a class if the clone is expanded.

j_call: TRBJ1-6; clone_size: NA; v_call: TRBV6-6; cdr3_aa: CASSSLFQDSLNSPLHF
j_call: TRBJ2-3; clone_size: NA; v_call: TRBV28; cdr3_aa: CASSLIRGSDTQYF
j_call: TRBJ1-6; clone_size: NA; v_call: TRBV7-3; cdr3_aa: CASSFGTEGSPLHF
j_call: TRBJ2-2; clone_size: medium-sized; v_call: TRBV29-1; cdr3_aa: CSVVLVSGGYTGELFF
j_call: TRBJ2-3; clone_size: NA; v_call: TRBV7-8; cdr3_aa: CASSPEVGGPSDTQYF
j_call: TRBJ1-1; clone_size: NA; v_call: TRBV29-1; cdr3_aa: CSVEAGDWDTEAFF
j_call: TRBJ2-7; clone_size: NA; v_call: TRBV20-1; cdr3_aa: CSAERTSAYEQYF
j_call: TRBJ2-3; clone_size: NA; v_call: TRBV23-1; cdr3_aa: CASRDSRSTDTQYF
j_call: TRBJ1-2; clone_size: NA; v_call: TRBV27; cdr3_aa: CASSLSSDPNYGYTF
j_call: TRBJ2-2; clone_size: NA; v_call: TRBV7-2; cdr3_aa: CASSWTQANTGELFF
j_call: TRBJ2-7; clone_size: NA; v_call: TRBV5-1; cdr3_aa: CASSLIETTYEQYF